These T cell receptor beta chains were read from a single sample in a study of identical twins. TCRdb fed the 5' RACE reads into MiXCR, producing one record per CDR3 protein. The sample gives approximately 690,000 distinct CDR3 sequences, 5.5% to 7.5% of which show up once; 1.5% to 2% is in the top ten. The source material was naive T cells sorted from blood. Every receptor here comes from a young man in good health. Each CDR3 is given with its conserved first and last residue. A D gene is named only where the DNA matches it firmly. Expanded clones are given a class, and other clones once, few, many or no size at all.

.	TRBV12-3/TRBV12-4	.	TRBJ2-5	CASHRRLSPSSETQYF	TGTGCCAGCCACAGGAGACTGAGCCCTAGCTCAGAGACCCAGTACTTC
few	TRBV3-1	TRBD1	TRBJ2-4	CASSPSGTGRFVKNIQYF	TGTGCCAGCAGCCCGTCCGGGACAGGGCGTTTTGTCAAAAACATTCAGTACTTC
many	TRBV29-1	.	TRBJ1-4	CSVQIPNRMREKLFF	TGCAGCGTCCAGATCCCCAACCGGATGAGGGAAAAACTGTTTTTT
few	TRBV5-1	.	TRBJ2-4	CASSLAAAGQNIQYF	TGCGCCAGCAGCTTGGCCGCGGCAGGGCAAAACATTCAGTACTTC
few	TRBV9	TRBD2	TRBJ2-1	CASSAATRTSSYNEQFF	TGTGCCAGCAGCGCGGCTACAAGGACTAGCTCCTACAATGAGCAGTTCTTC
.	TRBV3-1	TRBD2	TRBJ2-2	CASSRISGRSRELFF	TGTGCCAGCAGCCGGATTAGCGGGAGAAGCAGGGAGCTGTTTTTT
.	TRBV11-2	TRBD2	TRBJ2-7	CASSLLASGFHEQYF	TGTGCCAGCAGCTTACTCGCTAGCGGTTTTCACGAGCAGTACTTC
many	TRBV29-1	.	TRBJ2-2	CSVEGTTNTGELFF	TGCAGCGTTGAGGGTACCACGAACACCGGGGAGCTGTTTTTT
many	TRBV27	TRBD1	TRBJ1-4	CASSLGTTGLDEKLFF	TGTGCCAGCAGTCTGGGGACGACAGGGTTGGATGAAAAACTGTTTTTT
many	TRBV12-3/TRBV12-4	.	TRBJ1-2	CASSLEGGYGYTF	TGTGCCAGCAGTTTAGAGGGCGGCTATGGCTACACCTTC
many	TRBV4-2	TRBD2	TRBJ2-1	CASSRLAGGLNEQFF	TGTGCCAGCAGCCGCCTAGCGGGAGGGCTAAATGAGCAGTTCTTC
many	TRBV6-1	.	TRBJ1-5	CASSDRNNQPQHF	TGTGCCAGCAGTGACAGGAATAATCAGCCCCAGCATTTT
many	TRBV12-3/TRBV12-4	TRBD1	TRBJ2-7	CASSLLGQGEQYF	TGTGCCAGCAGTTTATTGGGACAGGGCGAGCAGTACTTC
few	TRBV3-1	.	TRBJ2-5	CASSQDAVSETQYF	TGTGCCAGCAGCCAAGATGCGGTATCAGAGACCCAGTACTTC
.	TRBV5-6	.	TRBJ2-7	CASSYGDGSYEQYF	TGTGCCAGCAGCTATGGGGACGGGTCCTACGAGCAGTACTTC
few	TRBV11-2	.	TRBJ2-1	CASSLERGNSYNEQFF	TGTGCCAGCAGCTTAGAACGAGGTAACTCCTACAATGAGCAGTTCTTC
few	TRBV19	TRBD2	TRBJ2-2	CASSIKRGVGTGELFF	TGTGCCAGTAGTATTAAGCGGGGAGTTGGAACCGGGGAGCTGTTTTTT